These 24 T cell receptor beta chains were sequenced from one sample in a study of blood T cell repertoires in COVID-19. Profiled with immunoSEQ multiplex PCR; TCRdb holds only in-frame clones, not every one. The table shows approximately 160,000 clones, with less than 85% occurring only once. Material for sequencing was PBMCs or T cells enriched from blood (not recorded which). All receptors come from a woman in her forties or fifties who had recovered from COVID-19.

The genes are TRBV7-8 and TRBJ2-3; no clear D gene. The CDR3 extends over 14 amino acids. The germline CDR1 and CDR2 sequences are SGHVS and FQNEAQ. V shed 1 base and J shed 6 bases, with 11 bases lying between them. CDR3 coding DNA: TGTGCCAGCAGCTTAGGGCCGAACGGGGATACGCAGTATTTT. The encoded protein is CASSLGPNGDTQYF.

The rearrangement joins TRBV10-2 to TRBJ1-2; tentatively, D is TRBD1 (5 bases). The germline CDR1 and CDR2 sequences are WSHSY and SAAADI. V was clipped by 1 base and J by 6 bases, with 12 bases between them. The CDR3 loop spans 14 amino acids. CDR3 residues: CASSEFREEDGYTF. CDR3 DNA: TGCGCCAGCAGTGAGTTCAGGGAGGAAGATGGCTACACCTTC.

The CDR3 DNA is TGTGCCAGCAGTCCCCCCGTTTGGGGGGGAGACTATGGCTACACCTTC. Its protein is CASSPPVWGGDYGYTF. This chain connects TRBV28 to TRBJ1-2; the D gene is possibly TRBD1 (5 bases). The CDR3 totals 16 residues. Trimming removed 5 bases at V and 3 bases at J, with 19 bases between. Germline V gene sequence: CDR1 MDHEN, CDR2 SYDVKM.

The rearrangement uses TRBV29-1 and TRBJ1-2; D ambiguous. The CDR3 has 18 amino acids. CDR1 and CDR2 from the germline V gene are SQVTM and ANQGSEA. V was clipped by 7 bases and J by 1 base, with 28 bases between them. This CDR3 is CSAEGSRKSPSLNYGYTF. For the CDR3, the DNA is TGCAGCGCCGAGGGCAGCCGCAAGTCCCCATCCCTTAACTATGGCTACACCTTC.

The J gene is TRBJ1-3, the V gene TRBV6-5; D is possibly TRBD1 (5 bases). Germline CDR1 and CDR2: MNHEY and SVGAGI. CDR3 length: 14 residues. Trimming pared 5 bases from V and 0 bases from J, leaving 8 bases between. Here the CDR3 DNA reads TGTGCCAGCAGTAACAGGTTCTCTGGAAACACCATATATTTT. It yields the protein CASSNRFSGNTIYF.

A single count supports this clone. The V call is TRBV4-3, the J call TRBJ1-6; D uncertain. The CDR3 spans 13 residues. The germline V gene has CDR1 LGHNA and CDR2 YSLEER. Trimming left V 1 base short and J 10 bases short, with 8 bases between. The CDR3 DNA reads TGCGCCAGCAGCCAAGGGTTTAGCTCACCCCTCCACTTT. Translated, it gives CASSQGFSSPLHF.

CDR3 protein: CASFLGTAHGYTF. The CDR3, as DNA: TGTGCCAGCTTTCTCGGGACAGCCCATGGCTACACCTTC. The chain recombines TRBV5-6 with TRBJ1-2, with 7 bases aligning to TRBD1. The CDR3 consists of 13 residues. Germline CDR1 reads SGHDT; CDR2 reads YYEEEE. Trimming took 7 bases from V and 6 from J; bases not matched to a gene: 9.

Regarding this clone: Other DNA sequences within the sample encode an identical CDR3. V and J are TRBV18 and TRBJ1-1; 11 bases align to TRBD1. V was pared by 2 bases and J by 7 bases, with 6 bases of the junction left unmatched. Germline V gene data show CDR1 as KGHSH and CDR2 as LQKENI. This CDR3 is built from 15 residues. DNA for the CDR3: TGTGCCAGCTCACCAGGACAGGGGGCGCGGGGTGAAGCTTTCTTT. Protein product: CASSPGQGARGEAFF.

This clone has just a few counts. The rearrangement joins TRBV5-6 to TRBJ2-3; 9 bases are shared with TRBD2. The CDR3 runs to 13 residues. The germline V gene has CDR1 SGHDT and CDR2 YYEEEE. The J segment lost 5 bases and the V segment lost 7 bases, leaving 5 bases of the junction unmatched. For the CDR3, the DNA is TGTGCCAGCGTCCTAGCGGGACTAGATACGCAGTATTTT. Translating gives CASVLAGLDTQYF. Full variable domain (rest looked up from reference TRBV5-6 and TRBJ2-3): DAGVTQSPTHLIKTRGQQVTLRCSPKSGHDTVSWYQQALGQGPQFIFQYYEEEERQRGNFPDRFSGHQFPNYSSELNVNALLLGDSALYLCASVLAGLDTQYFGPGTRLTVL.

The DNA of the CDR3 is TGTGCCAGCAGCTTACGGGGGGCCCGGAAGTTCTTC. Its translation: CASSLRGARKFF. V gene TRBV7-3 combines with J gene TRBJ2-1; possible D gene TRBD2, 7 bases. The CDR3 has 12 amino acids. Germline V gene sequence: CDR1 SGHTA, CDR2 FQGTGA. Trimming took off 2 bases at V and 14 bases at J, with 13 bases between the two ends.

The CDR3 protein is CASSQRTGLETQYF. The CDR3 DNA follows: TGTGCCAGCAGCCAACGGACAGGGCTGGAGACCCAGTACTTC. The chain employs TRBV14 and TRBJ2-5; 8 bases match TRBD1. The CDR3 covers 14 residues. Germline loops: CDR1 SGHDN, CDR2 FVKESK. V lost 2 bases, J lost 5 bases, and 4 bases stayed unmatched.

This clone was observed once. The chain combines TRBV6-5 with TRBJ1-1; 7 bases align to TRBD1. J lost 2 bases, V lost 6 bases, and 6 bases had no gene match. The CDR3 is made up of 14 amino acids. In germline, CDR1 is MNHEY, CDR2 SVGAGI. CDR3: CASSPQGPNTEAFF. The CDR3 DNA is TGTGCCAGCAGCCCACAGGGGCCTAACACTGAAGCTTTCTTT.

V usage is TRBV7-2 and J usage is TRBJ2-3; D not resolved. The CDR3 has 13 residues. Germline V gives CDR1 SGHTA, CDR2 FQGNSA. V gave up 2 bases and J gave up 2 bases, with 5 bases separating them. The CDR3 loop is CASSLSATDTQYF. The CDR3 coding sequence is TGTGCCAGCAGCTTAAGCGCCACAGATACGCAGTATTTT.

The genes are TRBV30 and TRBJ2-3; TRBD2 matches at 12 bases. V was pared by 5 bases and J by 6 bases, with 12 bases of the junction left unmatched. This CDR3 spans 16 amino acids. Germline V gene lookup returns CDR1 GTSNPN and CDR2 SVGIG (reference sequence). This CDR3 is CAWSLGLAGSRDTQYF. The CDR3 DNA is TGTGCCTGGTCCCTGGGACTAGCGGGTTCTAGGGATACGCAGTATTTT.

This chain links TRBV19 with TRBJ1-3; 7 bases are a match to TRBD1. Per germline, CDR1 LNHDA and CDR2 SQIVND (reference sequence). The CDR3 is 16 amino acids. With V trimmed by 6 bases and J by 0 bases, 8 bases remained unmatched. This CDR3 reads CASREQGPTSGNTIYF. The CDR3 nucleotides read TGTGCCAGTAGAGAACAGGGGCCGACCTCTGGAAACACCATATATTTT.

The chain combines TRBV4-1 with TRBJ1-1; no firm D call. CDR3 size: 12 residues. From germline, CDR1 is MGHRA and CDR2 YSYEKL. V was cut by 6 bases and J by 4 bases, with 9 bases left in between. The CDR3 DNA sequence: TGCGCCAGCAGGAGGGAGGGCACTGAAGCTTTCTTT. This codes for CASRREGTEAFF.

The V and J genes are TRBV10-1 and TRBJ2-2; 11 positions agree with TRBD2. Looked up from germline, CDR1 is WNHNN and CDR2 is SYGVQD (reference sequence). The trim removed 6 bases at V and 3 bases at J, leaving 0 bases unmatched. The CDR3 consists of 14 residues. The CDR3, as DNA: TGCGCCAGCAGGACTAGCGGGGACACCGGGGAGCTGTTTTTT. Its translation is CASRTSGDTGELFF.

This chain joins TRBV2 and TRBJ2-2, with a weak D call TRBD2 (5 bases). The CDR3 runs 12 residues. Deletions cut 7 bases from V and 5 bases from J, with 8 bases between. Germline CDR1 and CDR2: SNHLY and FYNNEI. In nucleotides, the CDR3 is TGTGCCAGCAATTCGGGGACCGGGGAGCTGTTTTTT. Its translation is CASNSGTGELFF.

This clone was seen only a few times. J is TRBJ1-5 and V is TRBV19; 7 nucleotides line up with TRBD1. This CDR3 is built from 15 residues. Trimming took 4 bases from V and 8 from J; bases not matched to a gene: 11. Germline CDR1 is LNHDA and CDR2 is SQIVND (reference sequence). CDR3 nucleotides: TGTGCCAGTAGTACCGAAGGACAGGTAACTAAGCCCCAGCATTTT. This encodes CASSTEGQVTKPQHF.

This clone was recorded a few times. The chain uses TRBV28 and TRBJ1-5; D is possibly TRBD1 (5 bases). The CDR3 covers 15 residues. The V and J ends lost 1 base and 1 base respectively, with 8 bases between them. Germline V gene sequence: CDR1 MDHEN, CDR2 SYDVKM. The CDR3 DNA is TGTGCCAGCAGTTTATCACAGGTCAGCAATCAGCCCCAGCATTTT. It yields the protein CASSLSQVSNQPQHF.

This sequence joins TRBV6-2 or TRBV6-3 and TRBJ1-1, with a tentative D call TRBD1 (5 bases). The CDR3 runs 18 residues. V was trimmed by 0 bases and J by 5 bases, leaving 22 bases between them. Germline V gives CDR1 MNHEY, CDR2 SVGEGT. This CDR3 reads CASSYSPSVGGAGTEAFF. The CDR3 coding sequence is TGTGCCAGCAGTTACTCACCTTCCGTTGGAGGGGCTGGGACTGAAGCTTTCTTT.

This clone has a handful of counts. The chain recombines TRBV19 with TRBJ1-3; D is unclear. Trimming cost V 4 bases and J 0 bases, with 10 bases left between them. CDR3 length equals 15 residues. Germline-derived CDR1 and CDR2 are LNHDA and SQIVND (reference sequence). CDR3 nucleotide sequence: TGTGCCAGTAGTAATGGGCGCAGCTCTGGAAACACCATATATTTT. This sequence encodes CASSNGRSSGNTIYF.

This chain connects TRBV3-1 (or the pseudogene TRBV3-2) to TRBJ2-3; 10 bases match TRBD2. The CDR3 is 14 residues long. After removal of 9 bases from V and 2 bases from J, the junction contained 5 bases not matched to a gene. Germline CDR1 and CDR2: LGHDT and YNNKEL (reference sequence). The CDR3 region is CASSLAGDTDTQYF. CDR3 coding DNA: TGTGCCAGTTCCCTAGCGGGAGACACAGATACGCAGTATTTT.

J is TRBJ2-1 and V is TRBV19; possibly TRBD1 for D (5 bases). Germline V gene data show CDR1 as LNHDA and CDR2 as SQIVND (reference sequence). Trimming shortened V by 7 bases and J by 5 bases, and 15 bases separated the two germline ends. The CDR3 is made up of 14 amino acids. The CDR3 protein is CASNDLGRNNEQFF. Written as DNA, the CDR3 is TGTGCCAGTAATGATTTGGGGCGAAACAATGAGCAGTTCTTC.